The source of this T cell receptor (beta chain) is a study of cytomegalovirus exposure and HLA in healthy donors. Background on the study: The study placed over 65% of its roughly 430 genotyped donors in the Caucasian-associated ancestry cluster. Whole-study results and caveats: Across HLA loci, a later analysis found differing TCR association rates, with DRB1 most and HLA-C fewest. In a later analysis, common viral pathogens appeared linked to several of the most significant clusters. In the analysis, some V segments, TRBV6-2 and TRBV6-3 included, were excluded as indistinguishable.

The PCR contained 60 Vbeta and 13 Jbeta primers. Sequencing used immunoSEQ multiplex PCR; TCRdb keeps in-frame clones, though not all of them. The data show some 190,000 clones, with approximately 80% seen just once and 2% to 2.5% held by the top ten. Trimming took 11 bases from V and 2 from J, leaving 15 bases between them. Per germline, CDR1 ENHRY and CDR2 SYGVKD. The CDR3 has 13 amino acids. About this clone: The antigen is not known.

The V gene is TRBV10-3, the J gene TRBJ2-5, with no clear D. The clonotype was recovered from a male donor in good health and CMV-seronegative. The sequenced sample consisted of PBMCs. The CDR3 sequence is CASTGGTQETQYF. In nucleotides, the CDR3 is TGTGCCTCTACCGGCGGAACGCAAGAGACCCAGTACTTC.